This T cell receptor beta chain was found in a study of shared clonotypes between healthy human individuals. Trimming shortened V by 6 bases and J by 4 bases, and 15 bases separated the two germline ends. The V gene's germline CDR1 is MDHEN and CDR2 SYDVKM. This CDR3 comprises 14 residues. Of note for this clone: Its specificity is unknown.

CD45RO negativity and positive selection for CCR7 defined naive CD8 cells, a population that excluded terminally differentiated effector memory CD45RA+ cells. Study-wide points: Compared with memory subsets, naive subsets generally had larger estimated richness.

Per the original data handling: ImmunoSEQ only sent back junction sequences with no quality scores, so filtering was done differently. Sequenced by immunoSEQ multiplex PCR; TCRdb stores in-frame clones only, minus some. The DNA gave D and trimming, while V, J and clone size come from that table. The top ten clones hold 24% of a sample with about 700,000 clones, roughly 94% of them seen once. The V call is TRBV28, the J call TRBJ2-5; tentatively, D is TRBD1 (6 bases). The receptor's source is a man aged 25-45 years in good health. Sequences were obtained from naive CD8+ T cells sorted from blood. CDR3 sequence reads: CASSPTGWVETQYF. Written as DNA, the CDR3 is TGTGCCAGCAGCCCCACAGGGTGGGTAGAGACCCAGTACTTC.